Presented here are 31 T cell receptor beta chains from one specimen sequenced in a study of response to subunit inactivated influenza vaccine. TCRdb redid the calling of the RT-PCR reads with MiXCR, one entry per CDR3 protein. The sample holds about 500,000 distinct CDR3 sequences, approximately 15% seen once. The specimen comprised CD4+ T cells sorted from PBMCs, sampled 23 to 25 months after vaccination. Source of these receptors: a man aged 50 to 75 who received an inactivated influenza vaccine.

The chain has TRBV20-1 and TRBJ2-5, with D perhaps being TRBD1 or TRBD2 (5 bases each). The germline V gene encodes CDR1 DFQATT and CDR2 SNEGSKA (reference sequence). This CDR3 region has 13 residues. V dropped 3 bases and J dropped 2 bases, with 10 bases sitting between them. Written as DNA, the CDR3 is TGCAGTGCTAGGAGGGGCGGTCAAGAGACCCAGTACTTC. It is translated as CSARRGGQETQYF.

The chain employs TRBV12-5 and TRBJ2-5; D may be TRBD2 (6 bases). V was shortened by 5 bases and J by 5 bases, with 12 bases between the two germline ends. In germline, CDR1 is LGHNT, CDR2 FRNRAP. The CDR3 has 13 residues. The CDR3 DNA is TGTGCTAGTGGTGCGGGACTCGACGAGACCCAGTACTTC. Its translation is CASGAGLDETQYF.

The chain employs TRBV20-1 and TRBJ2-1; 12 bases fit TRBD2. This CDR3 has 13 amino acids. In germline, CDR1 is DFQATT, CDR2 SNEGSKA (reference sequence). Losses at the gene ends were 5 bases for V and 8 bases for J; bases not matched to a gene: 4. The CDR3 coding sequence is TGCAGTGCTGTTCGGACTAGCGGGGATGAGCAGTTCTTC. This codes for CSAVRTSGDEQFF.

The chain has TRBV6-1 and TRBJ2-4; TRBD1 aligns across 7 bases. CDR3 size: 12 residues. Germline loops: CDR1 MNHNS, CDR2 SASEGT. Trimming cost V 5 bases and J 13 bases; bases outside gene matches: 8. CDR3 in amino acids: CASSSTGVDQYF. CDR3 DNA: TGTGCCAGCAGTTCTACAGGGGTGGACCAGTACTTC.

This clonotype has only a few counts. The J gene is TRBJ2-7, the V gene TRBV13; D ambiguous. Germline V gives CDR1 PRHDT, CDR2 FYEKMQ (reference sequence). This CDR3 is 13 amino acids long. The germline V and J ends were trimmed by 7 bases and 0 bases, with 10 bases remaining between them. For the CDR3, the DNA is TGTGCCAGCATGCGGCGTAACTCCTACGAGCAGTACTTC. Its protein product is CASMRRNSYEQYF.

CDR3 sequence (DNA): TGTGCCAGCAGTGACTCCGCTCGACAGGGGGCTTTTAATCAGCCCCAGCATTTT. This sequence encodes CASSDSARQGAFNQPQHF. This chain links TRBV6-4 with TRBJ1-5, with 10 bases lining up with TRBD1. CDR3 size: 18 residues. V lost 0 bases to trimming and J lost 4 bases; unmatched junction nucleotides: 9. The germline V gene encodes CDR1 MRHNA and CDR2 SNTAGT.

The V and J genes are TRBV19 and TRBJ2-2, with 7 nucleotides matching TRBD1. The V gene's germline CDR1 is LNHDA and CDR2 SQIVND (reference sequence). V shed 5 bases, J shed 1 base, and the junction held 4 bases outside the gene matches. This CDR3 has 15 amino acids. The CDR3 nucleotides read TGTGCCAGTAGTTGGGACAGTGGGAACACCGGGGAGCTGTTTTTT. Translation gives CASSWDSGNTGELFF.

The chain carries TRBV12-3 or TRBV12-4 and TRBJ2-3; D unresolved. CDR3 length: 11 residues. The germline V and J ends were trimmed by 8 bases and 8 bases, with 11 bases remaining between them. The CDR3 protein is CASRLGVTQYF. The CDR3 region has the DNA TGTGCCAGCCGCCTCGGAGTTACGCAGTATTTT.

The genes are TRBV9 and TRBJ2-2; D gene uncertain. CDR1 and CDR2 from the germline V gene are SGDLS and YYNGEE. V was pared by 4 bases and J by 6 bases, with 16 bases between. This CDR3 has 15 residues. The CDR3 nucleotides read TGTGCCAGCAGCCCTACCGAGCTCGGTGCCGGGGAGCTGTTTTTT. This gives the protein CASSPTELGAGELFF.

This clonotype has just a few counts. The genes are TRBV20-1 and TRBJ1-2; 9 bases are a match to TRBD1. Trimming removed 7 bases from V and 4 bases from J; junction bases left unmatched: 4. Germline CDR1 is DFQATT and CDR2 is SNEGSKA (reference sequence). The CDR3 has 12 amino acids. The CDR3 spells CSVPTGGYGYTF. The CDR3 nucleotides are TGCAGTGTACCGACAGGGGGCTATGGCTACACCTTC.

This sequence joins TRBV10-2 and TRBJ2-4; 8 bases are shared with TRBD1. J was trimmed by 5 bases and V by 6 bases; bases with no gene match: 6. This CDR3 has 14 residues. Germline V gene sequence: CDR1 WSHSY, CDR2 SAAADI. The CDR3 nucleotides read TGCGCCAGCAGGGAACGGACAGGGCAAAACATTCAGTACTTC. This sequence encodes CASRERTGQNIQYF.

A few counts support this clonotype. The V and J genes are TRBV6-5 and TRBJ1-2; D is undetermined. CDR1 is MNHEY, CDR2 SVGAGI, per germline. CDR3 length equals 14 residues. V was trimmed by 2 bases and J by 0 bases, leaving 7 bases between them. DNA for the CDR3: TGTGCCAGCAGTTACAGGCTTGCTAACTATGGCTACACCTTC. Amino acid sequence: CASSYRLANYGYTF.

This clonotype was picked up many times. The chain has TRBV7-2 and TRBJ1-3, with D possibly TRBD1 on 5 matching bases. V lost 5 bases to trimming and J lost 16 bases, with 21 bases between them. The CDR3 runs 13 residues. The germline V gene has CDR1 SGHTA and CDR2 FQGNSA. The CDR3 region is CASSGMRVGAPYF. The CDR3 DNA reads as TGTGCCAGCAGCGGGATGCGAGTTGGGGCTCCGTATTTT.

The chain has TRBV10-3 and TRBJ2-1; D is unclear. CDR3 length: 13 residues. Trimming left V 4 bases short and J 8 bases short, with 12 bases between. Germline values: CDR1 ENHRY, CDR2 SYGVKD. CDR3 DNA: TGTGCCATCAGTGTAACGAAGGGCGATGAGCAGTTCTTC. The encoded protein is CAISVTKGDEQFF.

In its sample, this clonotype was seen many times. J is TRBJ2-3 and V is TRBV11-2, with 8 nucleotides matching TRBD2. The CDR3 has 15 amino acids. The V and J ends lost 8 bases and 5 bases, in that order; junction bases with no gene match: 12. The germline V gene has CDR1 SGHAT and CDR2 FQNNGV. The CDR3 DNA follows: TGTGCCAGCTCCGGGGGGGGTGGTAGTAGAGATACGCAGTATTTT. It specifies CASSGGGGSRDTQYF.

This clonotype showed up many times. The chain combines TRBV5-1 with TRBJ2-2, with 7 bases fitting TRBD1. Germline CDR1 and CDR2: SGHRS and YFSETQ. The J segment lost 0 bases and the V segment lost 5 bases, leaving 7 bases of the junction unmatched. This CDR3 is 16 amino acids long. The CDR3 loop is CASSPGQTANTGELFF. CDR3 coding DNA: TGCGCCAGCAGTCCGGGACAGACCGCGAACACCGGGGAGCTGTTTTTT. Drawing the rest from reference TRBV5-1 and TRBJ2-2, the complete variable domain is KAGVTQTPRYLIKTRGQQVTLSCSPISGHRSVSWYQQTPGQGLQFLFEYFSETQRNKGNFPGRFSGRQFSNSRSEMNVSTLELGDSALYLCASSPGQTANTGELFFGEGSRLTVL.

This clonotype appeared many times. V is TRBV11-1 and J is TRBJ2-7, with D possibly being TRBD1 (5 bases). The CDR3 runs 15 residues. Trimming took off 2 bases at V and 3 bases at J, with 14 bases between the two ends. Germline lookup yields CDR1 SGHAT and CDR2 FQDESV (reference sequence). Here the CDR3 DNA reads TGTGCCAGCAGCTTATCAGACAGTGCCGACTACGAGCAGTACTTC. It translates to CASSLSDSADYEQYF.

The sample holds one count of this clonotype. CDR3 amino acids: CASSPRQQAYNEQFF. The CDR3 nucleotides read TGTGCCAGCTCACCAAGGCAGCAGGCCTACAATGAGCAGTTCTTC. The J gene is TRBJ2-1, the V gene TRBV18; no clear D. Germline V lookup: CDR1 KGHSH, CDR2 LQKENI. V was shortened by 2 bases and J by 2 bases, with 10 bases between the two germline ends. This CDR3 contains 15 residues. Full variable domain (rest looked up from reference TRBV18 and TRBJ2-1): NAGVMQNPRHLVRRRGQEARLRCSPMKGHSHVYWYRQLPEEGLKFMVYLQKENIIDESGMPKERFSAEFPKEGPSILRIQQVVRGDSAAYFCASSPRQQAYNEQFFGPGTRLTVL.

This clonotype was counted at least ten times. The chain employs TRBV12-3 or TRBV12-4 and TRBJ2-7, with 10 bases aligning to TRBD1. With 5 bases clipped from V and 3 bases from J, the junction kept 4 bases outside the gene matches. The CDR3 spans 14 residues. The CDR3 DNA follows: TGTGCCAGCAGTCTGAGGACAGGGGGCTACGAGCAGTACTTC. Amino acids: CASSLRTGGYEQYF.

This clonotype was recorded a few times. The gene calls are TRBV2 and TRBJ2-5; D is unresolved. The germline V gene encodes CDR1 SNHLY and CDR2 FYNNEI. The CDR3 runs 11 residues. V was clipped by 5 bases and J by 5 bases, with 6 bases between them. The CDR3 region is CASSWTETQYF. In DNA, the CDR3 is TGTGCCAGCAGTTGGACCGAGACCCAGTACTTC.

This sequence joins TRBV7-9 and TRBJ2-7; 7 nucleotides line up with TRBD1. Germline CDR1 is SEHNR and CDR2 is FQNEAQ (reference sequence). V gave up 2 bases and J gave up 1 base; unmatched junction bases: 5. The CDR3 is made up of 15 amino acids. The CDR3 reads CASSLRGQESYEQYF. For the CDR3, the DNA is TGTGCCAGCAGCTTACGTGGACAGGAATCCTACGAGCAGTACTTC.

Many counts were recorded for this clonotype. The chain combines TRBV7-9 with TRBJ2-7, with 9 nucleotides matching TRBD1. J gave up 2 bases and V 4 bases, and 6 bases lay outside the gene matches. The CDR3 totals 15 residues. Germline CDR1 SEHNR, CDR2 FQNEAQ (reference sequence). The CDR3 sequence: CASSYRDRVTYEQYF. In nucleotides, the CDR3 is TGTGCCAGCAGCTACCGGGACAGGGTCACCTACGAGCAGTACTTC.

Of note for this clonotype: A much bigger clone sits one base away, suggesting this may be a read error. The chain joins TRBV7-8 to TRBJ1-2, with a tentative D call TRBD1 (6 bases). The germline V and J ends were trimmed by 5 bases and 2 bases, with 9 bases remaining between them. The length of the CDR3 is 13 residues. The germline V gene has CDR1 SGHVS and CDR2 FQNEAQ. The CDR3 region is CASSHGQNYGYTF. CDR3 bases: TGTGCCAGCAGCCATGGACAGAACTATGGCTACACCTTC.

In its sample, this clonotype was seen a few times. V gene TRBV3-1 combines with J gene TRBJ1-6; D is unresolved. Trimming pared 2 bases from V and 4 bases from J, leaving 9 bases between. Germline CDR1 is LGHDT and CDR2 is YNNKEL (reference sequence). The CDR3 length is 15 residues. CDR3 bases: TGTGCCAGCAGCCAACAGGAGAGTTATAATTCACCCCTCCACTTT. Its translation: CASSQQESYNSPLHF.

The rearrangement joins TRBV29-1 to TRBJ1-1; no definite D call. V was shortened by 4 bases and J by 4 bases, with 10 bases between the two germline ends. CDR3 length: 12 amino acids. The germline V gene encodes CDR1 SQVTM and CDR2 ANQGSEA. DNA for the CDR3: TGCAGCGTTGGTCCCGCAGCCACTGAAGCTTTCTTT. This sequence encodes CSVGPAATEAFF. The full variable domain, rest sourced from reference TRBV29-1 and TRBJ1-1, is SAVISQKPSRDICQRGTSLTIQCQVDSQVTMMFWYRQQPGQSLTLIATANQGSEATYESGFVIDKFPISRPNLTFSTLTVSNMSPEDSSIYLCSVGPAATEAFFGQGTRLTVV.

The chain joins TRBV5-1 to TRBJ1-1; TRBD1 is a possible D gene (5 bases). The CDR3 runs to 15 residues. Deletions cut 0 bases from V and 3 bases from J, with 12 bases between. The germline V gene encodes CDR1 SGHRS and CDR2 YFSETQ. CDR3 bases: TGCGCCAGCAGCTTGGCGGCAGGGCCATACACTGAAGCTTTCTTT. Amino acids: CASSLAAGPYTEAFF.

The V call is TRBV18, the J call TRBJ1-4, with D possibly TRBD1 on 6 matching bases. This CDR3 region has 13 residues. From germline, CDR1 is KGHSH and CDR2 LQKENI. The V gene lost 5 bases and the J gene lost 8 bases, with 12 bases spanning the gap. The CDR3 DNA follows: TGTGCCAGCTCAAGGACAGTTGGGGAAAAACTGTTTTTT. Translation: CASSRTVGEKLFF.

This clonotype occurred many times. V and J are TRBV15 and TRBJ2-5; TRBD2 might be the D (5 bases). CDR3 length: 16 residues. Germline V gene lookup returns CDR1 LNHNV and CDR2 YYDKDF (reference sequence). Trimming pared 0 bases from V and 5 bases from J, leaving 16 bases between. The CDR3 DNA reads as TGTGCCACCAGCAGAGAGAGGGCCCTGCTTGGGGAGACCCAGTACTTC. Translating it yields CATSRERALLGETQYF.

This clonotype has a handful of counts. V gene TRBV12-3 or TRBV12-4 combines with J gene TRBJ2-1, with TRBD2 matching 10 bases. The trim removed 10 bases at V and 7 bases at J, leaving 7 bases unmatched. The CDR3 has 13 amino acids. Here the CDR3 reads CATGTSASNEQFF. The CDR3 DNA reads TGTGCCACCGGGACTAGCGCCTCGAATGAGCAGTTCTTC.

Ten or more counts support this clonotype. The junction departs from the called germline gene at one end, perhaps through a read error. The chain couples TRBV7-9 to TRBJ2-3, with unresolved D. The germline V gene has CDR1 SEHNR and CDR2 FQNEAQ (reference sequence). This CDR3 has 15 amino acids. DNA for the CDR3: TGTGCCAGCAGTTTAGGCGGAATAGACACAGATACGCAGTATTTT. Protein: CASSLGGIDTDTQYF.

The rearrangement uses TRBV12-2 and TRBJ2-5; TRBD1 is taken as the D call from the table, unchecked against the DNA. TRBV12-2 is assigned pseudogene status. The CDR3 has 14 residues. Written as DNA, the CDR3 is TGTGCAAGTCGTCCTTTTCAGGGGCAAGAGACCCAGTACTTC. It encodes CASRPFQGQETQYF.